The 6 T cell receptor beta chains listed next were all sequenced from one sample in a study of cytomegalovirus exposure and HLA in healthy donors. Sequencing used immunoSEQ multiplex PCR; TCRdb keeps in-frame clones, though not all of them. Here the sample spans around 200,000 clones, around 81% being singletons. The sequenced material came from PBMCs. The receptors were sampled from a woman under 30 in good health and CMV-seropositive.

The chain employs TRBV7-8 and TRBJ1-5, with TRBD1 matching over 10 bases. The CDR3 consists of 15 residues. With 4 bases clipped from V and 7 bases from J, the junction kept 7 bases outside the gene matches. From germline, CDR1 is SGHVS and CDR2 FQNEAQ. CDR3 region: CASSYEGQGNQPQHF. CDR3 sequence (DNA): TGTGCCAGCAGCTACGAGGGACAGGGGAACCAGCCCCAGCATTTT. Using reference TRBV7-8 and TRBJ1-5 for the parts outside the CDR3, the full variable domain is GAGVSQSPRYKVAKRGQDVALRCDPISGHVSLFWYQQALGQGPEFLTYFQNEAQLDKSGLPSDRFFAERPEGSVSTLKIQRTQQEDSAVYLCASSYEGQGNQPQHFGDGTRLSIL.

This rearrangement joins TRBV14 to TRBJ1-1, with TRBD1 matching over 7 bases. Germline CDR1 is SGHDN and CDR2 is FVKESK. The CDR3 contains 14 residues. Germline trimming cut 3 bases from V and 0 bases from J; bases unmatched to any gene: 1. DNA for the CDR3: TGTGCCAGCAGCCACAGGGGGTTGAACACTGAAGCTTTCTTT. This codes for CASSHRGLNTEAFF.

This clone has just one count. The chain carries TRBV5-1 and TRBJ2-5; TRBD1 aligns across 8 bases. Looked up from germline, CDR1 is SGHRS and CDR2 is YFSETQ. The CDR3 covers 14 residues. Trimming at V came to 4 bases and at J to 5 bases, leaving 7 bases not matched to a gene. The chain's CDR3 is CASSVGNRGETQYF. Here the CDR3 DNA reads TGCGCCAGCAGCGTCGGGAACAGGGGGGAGACCCAGTACTTC. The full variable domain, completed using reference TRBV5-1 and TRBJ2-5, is KAGVTQTPRYLIKTRGQQVTLSCSPISGHRSVSWYQQTPGQGLQFLFEYFSETQRNKGNFPGRFSGRQFSNSRSEMNVSTLELGDSALYLCASSVGNRGETQYFGPGTRLLVL.

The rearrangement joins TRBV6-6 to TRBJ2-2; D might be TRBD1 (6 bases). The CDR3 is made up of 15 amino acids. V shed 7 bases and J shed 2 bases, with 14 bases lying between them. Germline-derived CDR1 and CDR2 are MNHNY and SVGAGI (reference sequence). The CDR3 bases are TGTGCCAGCACAGGGGCCAACGTAAACACCGGGGAGCTGTTTTTT. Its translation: CASTGANVNTGELFF.

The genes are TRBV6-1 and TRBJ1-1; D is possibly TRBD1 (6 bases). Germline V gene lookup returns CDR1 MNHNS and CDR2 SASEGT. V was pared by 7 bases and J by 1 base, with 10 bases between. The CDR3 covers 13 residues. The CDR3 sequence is CASKVGANTEAFF. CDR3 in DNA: TGTGCCAGCAAGGTGGGGGCGAACACTGAAGCTTTCTTT.

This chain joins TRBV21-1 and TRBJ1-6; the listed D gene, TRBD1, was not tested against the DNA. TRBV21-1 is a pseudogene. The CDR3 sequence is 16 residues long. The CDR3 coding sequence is TGTGCCAGCAGCAAAGTTGAGGGGGCGCCTAATTCACCCCTCCACTTT. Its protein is CASSKVEGAPNSPLHF.